The 18 T cell receptor beta chains reported below all come from one sample, sequenced in a study of OX40 agonist ivuxolimab in advanced cancers. Assay: immunoSEQ multiplex PCR; the TCRdb copy retains only in-frame clones and omits some. The data show about 21,000 clones, 80% to 90% seen once. Sequencing used CD4+ or CD8+ T cells sorted from blood, obtained in a trial of the OX40 agonist ivuxolimab. Every receptor here comes from an adult with an advanced solid tumor such as melanoma, head and neck, liver or kidney cancer.

The DNA for the CDR3 is TGTGCCAGCAGTGAAAGGCCCGGGGAAAGTGAAAAACTGTTTTTT. This codes for CASSERPGESEKLFF. This sequence joins TRBV2 and TRBJ1-4; D gene uncertain. There are 15 residues in the CDR3. The V gene lost 2 bases and the J gene lost 7 bases, with 14 bases spanning the gap. Germline-derived CDR1 and CDR2 are SNHLY and FYNNEI.

The chain uses TRBV10-3 and TRBJ2-3; D is undetermined. The ends were cut back, 6 bases at V and 6 bases at J, with 10 bases in the middle. The CDR3 loop spans 12 amino acids. The germline CDR1 and CDR2 sequences are ENHRY and SYGVKD. The CDR3 reads CAIRTTSDTQYF. The DNA of the CDR3 is TGTGCCATCAGGACGACTTCGGATACGCAGTATTTT.

The genes are TRBV30 and TRBJ2-1; the match to TRBD1 covers 7 bases. The CDR3 is 16 amino acids. Germline CDR1 reads GTSNPN; CDR2 reads SVGIG (reference sequence). V trimming: 2 bases; J trimming: 5 bases; junction bases outside the gene matches: 12. In DNA, the CDR3 is TGTGCCTGGAGTCCTCTCACAGGGGCCCAAGACAATGAGCAGTTCTTC. Protein: CAWSPLTGAQDNEQFF.

The J gene is TRBJ1-1, the V gene TRBV19; D remains unclear. Trimming removed 1 base at V and 1 base at J, with 10 bases between. CDR3 size: 15 residues. Germline CDR1 is LNHDA and CDR2 is SQIVND (reference sequence). The CDR3 bases are TGTGCCAGTAGTATAGGAGCGGTGGGGAACACTGAAGCTTTCTTT. It yields the protein CASSIGAVGNTEAFF. The entire variable domain, with the rest obtained from reference TRBV19 and TRBJ1-1, is as follows: DGGITQSPKYLFRKEGQNVTLSCEQNLNHDAMYWYRQDPGQGLRLIYYSQIVNDFQKGDIAEGYSVSREKKESFPLTVTSAQKNPTAFYLCASSIGAVGNTEAFFGQGTRLTVV.

The chain recombines TRBV30 with TRBJ1-6, with 9 bases aligning to TRBD1. This CDR3 has 13 amino acids. V was pared by 8 bases and J by 7 bases, with 6 bases of the junction left unmatched. Per the germline V gene, CDR1 is GTSNPN and CDR2 is SVGIG (reference sequence). CDR3 in DNA: TGTGCCGGAGACAGGGGGGAAAATTCACCCCTCCACTTT. Translated: CAGDRGENSPLHF.

V and J are TRBV5-1 and TRBJ1-1; 10 nucleotides line up with TRBD1. V trimming: 3 bases; J trimming: 5 bases; junction bases outside the gene matches: 7. Germline loops: CDR1 SGHRS, CDR2 YFSETQ. The CDR3 length is 15 residues. The DNA for the CDR3 is TGCGCCAGCAGCTCGCCCGGGACAGGGGTTACTGAAGCTTTCTTT. It yields the protein CASSSPGTGVTEAFF.

The chain uses TRBV29-1 and TRBJ2-1; the D gene is possibly TRBD1 (6 bases). V dropped 6 bases and J dropped 5 bases, with 14 bases sitting between them. This CDR3 has 13 residues. Germline CDR1 and CDR2: SQVTM and ANQGSEA. The CDR3 nucleotides are TGCAGCGTCTCCGGGACAAAGAACAATGAGCAGTTCTTC. This sequence encodes CSVSGTKNNEQFF.

V is TRBV4-2 and J is TRBJ2-5, with D perhaps TRBD1 or TRBD2 (6 bases each). The V end was cut by 3 bases, the J end by 9 bases, with 20 bases between. This CDR3 comprises 15 residues. Germline CDR1 and CDR2: LGHNA and YNFKEQ. This CDR3 reads CASSQSRLGGMAQYF. The CDR3 DNA follows: TGTGCCAGCAGCCAGAGCAGACTAGGGGGTATGGCCCAGTACTTC.

In its sample, this clone was seen a few times. The chain combines TRBV30 with TRBJ1-1; D is perhaps TRBD1 (6 bases). CDR3 length: 12 residues. V was shortened by 5 bases and J by 4 bases, with 11 bases between the two germline ends. Germline V CDR1 and CDR2: GTSNPN, SVGIG (reference sequence). DNA of the CDR3: TGTGCCTGGGAACAGGGCGGCACTGAAGCTTTCTTT. Protein product: CAWEQGGTEAFF.

This clone was recorded once. The chain combines TRBV7-4 with TRBJ1-5; unclear D gene. The CDR3 covers 18 residues. CDR1 is SGHVT and CDR2 is SQSDAQ in the germline V gene. V lost 5 bases to trimming and J lost 3 bases, with 23 bases between them. The DNA of the CDR3 is TGTGCCAGCAGCCTGCCGGGTGGGCCCCCGAAGTCCAATCAGCCCCAGCATTTT. Its protein product is CASSLPGGPPKSNQPQHF.

V and J are TRBV10-3 and TRBJ2-3; 11 nucleotides align to TRBD2. The CDR3 runs 19 residues. V was clipped by 4 bases and J by 4 bases; unmatched bases: 16. Germline V gene lookup returns CDR1 ENHRY and CDR2 SYGVKD. In DNA form, the CDR3 reads TGTGCCATCAGTGCCCGGGGTCAAACTAGCGGGAGTGACGCAGATACGCAGTATTTT. Translating it yields CAISARGQTSGSDADTQYF.

The chain has TRBV19 and TRBJ1-6, with TRBD1 matching 8 bases. This CDR3 is built from 14 residues. The V segment lost 6 bases and the J segment 7 bases; nucleotides outside the gene matches: 5. Germline-derived CDR1 and CDR2 are LNHDA and SQIVND (reference sequence). CDR3 bases: TGTGCCAGTAGAAGGACAGGGCAGAATTCACCCCTCCACTTT. Translating it yields CASRRTGQNSPLHF.

The chain is built from TRBV2 and TRBJ2-7, with no clear D. CDR3 size: 14 residues. CDR1 and CDR2 (germline): SNHLY, FYNNEI. The V end was cut by 5 bases, the J end by 4 bases, with 15 bases between. The CDR3 DNA sequence: TGTGCCAGCAGTTACTTCGGCTTTGGTTACGAGCAGTACTTC. Its protein product is CASSYFGFGYEQYF. Based on the CDR3 plus reference TRBV2 and TRBJ2-7, the full variable domain is EPEVTQTPSHQVTQMGQEVILRCVPISNHLYFYWYRQILGQKVEFLVSFYNNEISEKSEIFDDQFSVERPDGSNFTLKIRSTKLEDSAMYFCASSYFGFGYEQYFGPGTRLTVT.

Worth noting for this clone: Within the sample, other DNA sequences also encode this same CDR3. The V gene is TRBV7-9, the J gene TRBJ2-7; TRBD1 or TRBD2 may be the D gene (5 bases each). CDR1 SEHNR and CDR2 FQNEAQ come from the germline V gene (reference sequence). The V gene lost 3 bases and the J gene lost 3 bases, with 9 bases spanning the gap. The CDR3 extends over 13 amino acids. CDR3 in amino acids: CASSFGDGYEQYF. CDR3 bases: TGTGCCAGCAGCTTCGGGGACGGCTACGAGCAGTACTTC.

The chain has TRBV4-3 and TRBJ2-3, with 8 bases fitting TRBD2. Trimming cost V 0 bases and J 5 bases; bases outside gene matches: 7. The germline gives CDR1 LGHNA, CDR2 YSLEER. This CDR3 contains 16 residues. The CDR3 sequence: CASSQDWSGGLDTQYF. The CDR3 nucleotides are TGCGCCAGCAGCCAAGATTGGAGCGGGGGTTTAGATACGCAGTATTTT.

In its sample, this clone was seen once. The V call is TRBV4-2, the J call TRBJ1-1; no reliable D call. Germline V gene sequence: CDR1 LGHNA, CDR2 YNFKEQ. V shed 0 bases and J shed 5 bases, with 16 bases lying between them. The length of the CDR3 is 16 residues. The CDR3 sequence: CASSQDASQVWTEAFF. The CDR3 DNA sequence: TGTGCCAGCAGCCAAGATGCCAGCCAGGTTTGGACTGAAGCTTTCTTT.

The V and J genes are TRBV7-6 and TRBJ1-1; no definite D call. The CDR3 consists of 14 residues. Germline CDR1 SGHVS, CDR2 FNYEAQ. V dropped 0 bases and J dropped 4 bases, with 9 bases sitting between them. CDR3 in DNA: TGTGCCAGCAGCTTAGCAGGGTTGGCCACTGAAGCTTTCTTT. As protein: CASSLAGLATEAFF.

The CDR3 spells CASSIARYSNQPQHF. As DNA, the CDR3 is TGTGCCAGTAGTATAGCGAGGTATAGCAATCAGCCCCAGCATTTT. This chain joins TRBV19 and TRBJ1-5, with D uncertain. With 1 base removed from V and 0 bases from J, the gap between germline ends came to 7 bases. This CDR3 has 15 residues. The germline V gene has CDR1 LNHDA and CDR2 SQIVND (reference sequence).